Each of the 4 T cell receptor beta chains below was sequenced from the same sample in a study of T cell responses to AZD1222 COVID-19 vaccine. Sequenced by immunoSEQ multiplex PCR; TCRdb stores in-frame clones only, minus some. Of roughly 97,000 clones in the sample, 80% to 90% were seen once. Sequencing used peripheral blood, obtained on day 0 of AZD1222 vaccination. The receptors come from an adult in good health.

A few counts support this clone. The chain has TRBV7-2 and TRBJ1-2; 7 positions match TRBD1. Germline V gene sequence: CDR1 SGHTA, CDR2 FQGNSA. J lost 4 bases, V lost 1 base, and 3 bases had no gene match. The CDR3 consists of 14 residues. The CDR3 sequence: CASSLEAGGYGYTF. The CDR3 DNA reads TGTGCCAGCAGCTTAGAGGCAGGGGGCTATGGCTACACCTTC.

This clone was picked up a small number of times. The CDR3 loop reads CASSGTGGGNQPQHF. The CDR3 bases are TGTGCCAGCAGCGGGACAGGGGGAGGTAATCAGCCCCAGCATTTT. The chain combines TRBV6-5 with TRBJ1-5, with 11 positions matching TRBD1. The germline CDR1 and CDR2 sequences are MNHEY and SVGAGI. The ends lost 6 bases at V and 4 bases at J; junction bases unmatched: 5. CDR3 size: 15 residues.

The rearrangement links TRBV7-2 to TRBJ1-1; D ambiguous. V lost 5 bases and J 1 base, leaving 11 bases between the germline ends. The CDR3 is 14 residues long. Germline CDR1 reads SGHTA; CDR2 reads FQGNSA. Here the CDR3 DNA reads TGTGCCAGCAGCCTACAGCCGTCGAACACTGAAGCTTTCTTT. Translated, it gives CASSLQPSNTEAFF.

The CDR3, as DNA: TGTGCCAGCAGTTACTCCTCGATGGGAAGGGGCTATGGCTACACCTTC. It translates to CASSYSSMGRGYGYTF. V usage is TRBV6-5 and J usage is TRBJ1-2, with D perhaps TRBD1 (5 bases). Germline values: CDR1 MNHEY, CDR2 SVGAGI. The CDR3 covers 16 residues. Trimming left V 0 bases short and J 4 bases short, with 15 bases between.